The rows below give T cell receptor beta chains drawn from one sample of a study of T cells in Graves' hyperthyroidism and ophthalmopathy. Each CDR3 protein gets one entry after TCRdb re-called the multiplex PCR reads with MiXCR. The top ten clones hold under 45% of a sample with approximately 300,000 distinct CDR3 sequences, about 19% of them seen once. The sample consisted of blood. The receptor source for this set is a man aged 45-65 years with Graves' ophthalmopathy. The CDR3 runs from the conserved cysteine through the conserved F or W. A D gene is named only where the DNA matches it firmly. Expanded clones are given a class, and other clones once, few, many or no size at all.

V gene: TRBV28
CDR3 length: 13
clone size: once
J gene: TRBJ2-2
D gene: TRBD1
CDR3 DNA: TGTGCCAGCAGTCCACAGGGGGACCGGGAGCTGTTTTTT
CDR3 protein: CASSPQGDRELFF

V gene: TRBV3-1
CDR3 length: 15
clone size: -
J gene: TRBJ2-7
D gene: TRBD2
CDR3 DNA: TGTGCCAGCAGCCCCCGGGGGGGGAAGGTCAACGAGCAGTACTTC
CDR3 protein: CASSPRGGKVNEQYF

V gene: TRBV28
CDR3 length: 11
clone size: -
J gene: TRBJ1-1
D gene: -
CDR3 DNA: TGTGCCAGCAGCCTTATAAAGAAAGCTTTCTTT
CDR3 protein: CASSLIKKAFF

V gene: TRBV27
CDR3 length: 17
clone size: few
J gene: TRBJ2-3
D gene: TRBD2
CDR3 DNA: TGTGCCAGCAGCTCCCTTGGGACTAGCGGGGGAACAGATACGCAGTATTTT
CDR3 protein: CASSSLGTSGGTDTQYF

V gene: TRBV28
CDR3 length: 17
clone size: few
J gene: TRBJ2-1
D gene: -
CDR3 DNA: TGTGCCAGCAGTTTATCGACAGGGCGGGGGTCCTACAATGAGCAGTTCTTC
CDR3 protein: CASSLSTGRGSYNEQFF

V gene: TRBV12-3/TRBV12-4
CDR3 length: 14
clone size: many
J gene: TRBJ1-2
D gene: -
CDR3 DNA: TGTGCCAGCAGTTTACCGAGTTTGGGCTATGGCTACACCTTC
CDR3 protein: CASSLPSLGYGYTF

V gene: TRBV11-2
CDR3 length: 16
clone size: many
J gene: TRBJ2-1
D gene: -
CDR3 DNA: TGTGCCAGCAGCCCAAGGACAGCTAATCTCTACAATGAGCAGTTCTTC
CDR3 protein: CASSPRTANLYNEQFF

V gene: TRBV7-9
CDR3 length: 11
clone size: many
J gene: TRBJ2-2
D gene: -
CDR3 DNA: TGTGCCAGCAGCTTCCTCGGGGAGCTGTTTTTT
CDR3 protein: CASSFLGELFF

V gene: TRBV10-3
CDR3 length: 12
clone size: -
J gene: TRBJ2-2
D gene: -
CDR3 DNA: TGTGCCACTTACGCGGGGACCGGGGAGCTGTTTTTT
CDR3 protein: CATYAGTGELFF

V gene: TRBV20-1
CDR3 length: 16
clone size: many
J gene: TRBJ2-1
D gene: TRBD2
CDR3 DNA: TGCAGTGCTAGAGAACTAGCGGGAGAAGTCTACAATGAGCAGTTCTTC
CDR3 protein: CSARELAGEVYNEQFF

V gene: TRBV30
CDR3 length: 13
clone size: many
J gene: TRBJ1-1
D gene: -
CDR3 DNA: TGTGCCTGGAACGGTCTACCTTTTACAGAGGCTTTCTTT
CDR3 protein: CAWNGLPFTEAFF

V gene: TRBV12-3/TRBV12-4
CDR3 length: 12
clone size: many
J gene: TRBJ1-1
D gene: -
CDR3 DNA: TGTGCCAGCAGTCGACAGCACACTGAAGCTTTCTTT
CDR3 protein: CASSRQHTEAFF

V gene: TRBV27
CDR3 length: 13
clone size: few
J gene: TRBJ2-7
D gene: -
CDR3 DNA: TGTGCCAGCCGGCTGGGGGAGTTCTACGAGCAGTACTTC
CDR3 protein: CASRLGEFYEQYF

V gene: TRBV7-9
CDR3 length: 14
clone size: few
J gene: TRBJ1-2
D gene: -
CDR3 DNA: TGTGCCAGCAGCCACAGTGGGTCTCTCGGTGGCTACACCTTC
CDR3 protein: CASSHSGSLGGYTF

V gene: TRBV29-1
CDR3 length: 14
clone size: -
J gene: TRBJ2-1
D gene: -
CDR3 DNA: TGCAGCGTTGAAGGGACAGTTCCAGGGAGTGAGCAGTTCTTC
CDR3 protein: CSVEGTVPGSEQFF

V gene: TRBV5-1
CDR3 length: 13
clone size: once
J gene: TRBJ2-1
D gene: -
CDR3 DNA: TGCGCCAGCAGCTTACAGGAAGGCTATGAGCAGTTCTTC
CDR3 protein: CASSLQEGYEQFF

V gene: TRBV12-3/TRBV12-4
CDR3 length: 12
clone size: -
J gene: TRBJ2-1
D gene: -
CDR3 DNA: TGTGCCAGCAGTCTGGGACTTGCGGAGCAGTTCTTC
CDR3 protein: CASSLGLAEQFF

V gene: TRBV9
CDR3 length: 15
clone size: -
J gene: TRBJ2-7
D gene: TRBD1
CDR3 DNA: TGTGCCAGCAGCGTATCGGGACAGGGTGGCTACGAGCAGTACTTC
CDR3 protein: CASSVSGQGGYEQYF

V gene: TRBV20-1
CDR3 length: 17
clone size: few
J gene: TRBJ2-3
D gene: -
CDR3 DNA: TGCAGTGCCCCCCGTGGGGGGGCCAGCACTAGCACAGATACGCAGTATTTT
CDR3 protein: CSAPRGGASTSTDTQYF

V gene: TRBV16
CDR3 length: 15
clone size: -
J gene: TRBJ2-1
D gene: -
CDR3 DNA: TGTGCCAGCAGCCAATCGATAGCGGATCGCAATGAGCAGTTCTTC
CDR3 protein: CASSQSIADRNEQFF

V gene: TRBV9
CDR3 length: 14
clone size: -
J gene: TRBJ1-3
D gene: -
CDR3 DNA: TGTGCCAGCAGCGTAGGGACAGAAGGAAACACCATATATTTT
CDR3 protein: CASSVGTEGNTIYF

V gene: TRBV2
CDR3 length: 19
clone size: many
J gene: TRBJ2-1
D gene: TRBD2
CDR3 DNA: TGTGCCAGCAGTGGGGGTGGGACTAGCGGGAGGGCAGGGTACAATGAGCAGTTCTTC
CDR3 protein: CASSGGGTSGRAGYNEQFF

V gene: TRBV13
CDR3 length: 15
clone size: -
J gene: TRBJ1-1
D gene: TRBD1
CDR3 DNA: TGTGCCAGCAGCCGGGGGACAGGGAGTGGCACTGAAGCTTTCTTT
CDR3 protein: CASSRGTGSGTEAFF

V gene: TRBV18
CDR3 length: 17
clone size: many
J gene: TRBJ1-1
D gene: -
CDR3 DNA: TGTGCCAGCTCACCACAGGGGATCGCTCTCATGAACACTGAAGCTTTCTTT
CDR3 protein: CASSPQGIALMNTEAFF

V gene: TRBV6-1
CDR3 length: 15
clone size: few
J gene: TRBJ1-3
D gene: -
CDR3 DNA: TGTGCCAGCGAGACCGGGACGGCGAACGGAAACACCATATATTTT
CDR3 protein: CASETGTANGNTIYF

V gene: TRBV5-6
CDR3 length: 15
clone size: -
J gene: TRBJ2-1
D gene: -
CDR3 DNA: TGTGCCAGCAGGAAGCGGGTAAGCTCCTACAATGAGCAGTTCTTC
CDR3 protein: CASRKRVSSYNEQFF

V gene: TRBV6-1
CDR3 length: 14
clone size: -
J gene: TRBJ1-6
D gene: -
CDR3 DNA: TGTGCCAGCGGCCCACAGGGATCGGGCTCACCCCTCCACTTT
CDR3 protein: CASGPQGSGSPLHF

V gene: TRBV20-1
CDR3 length: 13
clone size: -
J gene: TRBJ2-7
D gene: -
CDR3 DNA: TGCAGTGCTCACGTGGACGCAGCCTACGAGCAGTACTTC
CDR3 protein: CSAHVDAAYEQYF

V gene: TRBV2
CDR3 length: 15
clone size: many
J gene: TRBJ2-1
D gene: -
CDR3 DNA: TGTGCCAGCCGAGGAAGGGGTGGTGAATACAGTGAGCAGTTCTTC
CDR3 protein: CASRGRGGEYSEQFF

V gene: TRBV19
CDR3 length: 13
clone size: -
J gene: TRBJ1-6
D gene: -
CDR3 DNA: TGTGCCAGTACCCAGGAGGACGGAACCACCCTCCACTTT
CDR3 protein: CASTQEDGTTLHF